The present entry profiles one TCR beta chain with its context. This clonotype was observed many times. The specificity of this receptor is unknown. Per-nucleotide qualities are absent, and no much larger clonotype sits a single base away. The data are from a study of T cells in Graves' hyperthyroidism and ophthalmopathy (dated by TCRdb to between 2017 and 2020). In terms of the full investigation: Peripheral blood was collected at initial diagnosis, before any treatment. A discovery cohort of around 100 patients, about 40 with Graves' ophthalmopathy and about 58 with stable Graves' hyperthyroidism, was used to find distinguishing TCR V-J signatures. Whether ophthalmopathy could be predicted prospectively was tested in an independent validation cohort made up of 18 to 20 hyperthyroidism patients plus 17 patients who later progressed to ophthalmopathy. The roughly 94 discovery patients were randomly split 7:3 into training and test sets. Thyroid tissue and blood T-cell repertoires from several Graves' hyperthyroidism patients were also compared in the study. Following sampling, methimazole starting at 30 mg daily was given to hyperthyroidism patients, and high-dose intravenous methylprednisolone was given to ophthalmopathy patients. The paper describes TCR Vbeta CDR3 sequencing of around 130 peripheral blood samples, made up of 43 ophthalmopathy patients, approximately 73 hyperthyroidism patients and roughly 17 progressor patients. Beyond this particular receptor, the publication reports: In validation, progression to ophthalmopathy was predicted by the model with 70% to 71% sensitivity and nearly 75% specificity, a median of roughly 6 months before onset. In cross-validation, a model built on a 13 V-J signature told ophthalmopathy apart from stable hyperthyroidism with less than 90% sensitivity and about 81% specificity, and in testing the same model reached 80%/75%. Most expanded thyroid clonotypes (frequency above 0.001) were also detected in blood, a finding suggesting that blood repertoires may reflect thyroid immune responses. Sample size was not statistically predetermined, and investigators were not blinded to group allocation.

Stable Graves' hyperthyroidism was defined as the absence of progression to ophthalmopathy over 18 months of follow-up. Hyperthyroidism patients were newly diagnosed, with disease duration under 2 months, and aged 18 to 65 years. Exclusion was applied to patients with uncontrolled infections, other autoimmune diseases, pregnancy or lactation. Diagnoses were established on the basis of clinical symptoms, serum thyroxine and TRAb, thyroid ultrasound, and orbital computed tomography. PBMCs were isolated from approximately 10 ml of fresh peripheral blood by Ficoll-Paque density gradient centrifugation. Total RNA was extracted with Trizol reagent, and quality was checked on an Agilent 2100 Bioanalyzer. TCR beta CDR3 regions were amplified from RNA transcripts. A first-round RT-PCR of the TCR CDR3 used the HTBI primer set with the Qiagen OneStep RT-PCR kit. Libraries were constructed in a second round of multiplex PCR, after which size selection and purification were performed. Paired-end sequencing of the libraries was performed with 100 bp reads on an Illumina HiSeq2000. Under the source paper's analysis protocol: SOAPnuke was used to process the raw data, with reads discarded if the reads contained adapters or uncalled bases, had a mean Phred below 15, or lacked an exact constant-primer or identifier match. COPE v1.2.5 was used to merge high-quality paired reads, and clonotypes were defined as unique nucleotide sequences. Clonotypes were aligned to IMGT TRBV, TRBD and TRBJ reference segments using MiTCR v1.1. The analysis included only V-J combinations with a frequency above 0.0001, which together covered more than 99% of the repertoires. The TCS score was defined as F50 (clonal expansion) divided by E x V (chaos), with BLOSUM62-based TCRdist calculated between CDR3 peptides within each V-J. Welch's t-statistics and random forest reduced 514 V-J features to fewer than 15, which were used in a naive Bayes classifier (R e1071). TCRdb reprocessed the public reads (quality trimming at Q25 with fastp, clone calling with MiXCR) and kept in-frame beta chains. Rows are combined by CDR3 protein, so each entry shows the most common genes and DNA. The V and J calls shown here were made by TCRdb, not taken from the authors' results. Across this sample there are 200,000 to 250,000 distinct CDR3 sequences, with more than 15% seen only once. The ten largest account for 50% of the sample.

The CDR3 has 14 amino acids, counting the end cysteine and phenylalanine. The read is trimmed to its CDR3 DNA, 42 bases read in frame from base 1. After removal of 5 bases from V and 6 bases from J, the junction retains 10 bases not matched to a gene. Reading the germline V gene gives CDR1 SGHTA and CDR2 FQGTGA. Sequencing used blood. The chain couples TRBV7-3 to TRBJ2-7; the central 7 bases match TRBD1. The receptor was derived from a man in his forties or fifties with Graves' hyperthyroidism. CDR3 loop: CASSPAGGISEQYF. The DNA sequence is as follows: TGTGCCAGCAGCCCAGCAGGGGGTATTTCCGAGCAGTACTTC.